This T cell receptor (beta chain) is from a study of tumor-infiltrating lymphocytes in primary liver carcinoma. The germline CDR1 and CDR2 sequences are SGHVS and FQNEAQ. The CDR3 runs to 15 residues. This clonotype was observed once. At one end, the junction sequence differs from germline, possibly due to a read error. Researchers drew blood RNA from unsorted whole blood and extracted germline DNA as well. Donors were untreated and chronically infected with HBV. Researchers generated TCR beta cDNA from roughly 520 ng of total RNA, relying on a constant-region primer. It was through three nested multiplex PCR rounds of slightly modified ARM-PCR that TCR beta libraries arose. Running 10 cycles apiece, the first two PCR rounds relied on TRBV1-TRBV30 forward primers together with a C-beta reverse primer. TCRdb processed the multiplex PCR reads anew with MiXCR; each CDR3 protein has one entry. The sample includes 330,000 or so distinct CDR3 sequences, 65% of them seen just once.

The origin of this receptor is a man aged 35-49 years with primary liver carcinoma and hepatitis B virus infection. The chain is built from TRBV7-8 and TRBJ1-5, with TRBD1 matching over 8 bases. The sample consisted of peripheral blood. Here the CDR3 DNA reads TGTACCAGCAGCGTGACAGGGGCGGATGGTCAGCCCCAGCATTTT. Amino acids: CTSSVTGADGQPQHF.